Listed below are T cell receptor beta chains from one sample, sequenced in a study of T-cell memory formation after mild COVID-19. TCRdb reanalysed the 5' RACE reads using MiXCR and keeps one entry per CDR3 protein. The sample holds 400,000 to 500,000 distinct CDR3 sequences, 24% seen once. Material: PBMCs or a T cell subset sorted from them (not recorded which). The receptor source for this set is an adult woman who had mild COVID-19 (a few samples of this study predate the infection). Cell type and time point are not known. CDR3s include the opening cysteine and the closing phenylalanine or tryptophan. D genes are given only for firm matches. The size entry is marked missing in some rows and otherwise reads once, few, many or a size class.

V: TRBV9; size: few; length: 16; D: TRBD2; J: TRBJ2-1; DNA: TGTGCCAGCAGCGTAGATCCAGCGGGGGGGCAGAATGAGCAGTTCTTC; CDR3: CASSVDPAGGQNEQFF
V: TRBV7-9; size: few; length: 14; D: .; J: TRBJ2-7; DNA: TGTGCCAGCAGCCTCCCCGTCGGACAGCTCGAGCAGTACTTC; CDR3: CASSLPVGQLEQYF
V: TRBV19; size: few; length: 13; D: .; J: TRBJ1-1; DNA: TGTGCCAGTACCGAGAGGGGTTACACTGAAGCTTTCTTT; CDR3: CASTERGYTEAFF
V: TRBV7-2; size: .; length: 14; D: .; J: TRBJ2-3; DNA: TGTGCCAGCAGCTTCCGGTCCGGCACAGATACGCAGTATTTT; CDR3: CASSFRSGTDTQYF
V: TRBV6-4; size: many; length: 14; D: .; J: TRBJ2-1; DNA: TGTGCCAGCAGTGACTTGGGGGGTAACAATGAGCAGTTCTTC; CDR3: CASSDLGGNNEQFF
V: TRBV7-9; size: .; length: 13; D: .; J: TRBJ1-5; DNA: TGTGCCAGCAGCTTAGCGGAAAATCAGCCCCAGCATTTT; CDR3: CASSLAENQPQHF
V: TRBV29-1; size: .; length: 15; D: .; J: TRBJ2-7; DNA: TGCAGCGTTGAAGATCCCGGATCGAAAAGGCACGAGCAGTACTTC; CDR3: CSVEDPGSKRHEQYF
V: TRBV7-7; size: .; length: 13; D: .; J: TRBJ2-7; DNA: TGTGCTAGCAGCAAGGGGTGGCAGACCGAGCAGTACTTC; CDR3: CASSKGWQTEQYF
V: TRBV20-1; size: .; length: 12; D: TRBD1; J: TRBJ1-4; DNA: TGCAGCCCCGAGGGGGCCGTCGAAAAACTGTTTTTT; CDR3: CSPEGAVEKLFF
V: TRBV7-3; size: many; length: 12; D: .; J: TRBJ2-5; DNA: TGTGCCAGCAGCTTCTCAGGGAAGCCCCAGTACTTC; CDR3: CASSFSGKPQYF
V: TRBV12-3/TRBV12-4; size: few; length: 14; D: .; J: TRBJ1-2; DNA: TGTGCCAGCAGTAAGAAAATTGACAATTATGGCTACACCTTC; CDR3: CASSKKIDNYGYTF
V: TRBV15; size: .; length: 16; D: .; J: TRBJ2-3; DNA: TGTGCCACCAGCAGCAAGAGGGGCGGCCGGTCAGATACGCAGTATTTT; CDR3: CATSSKRGGRSDTQYF
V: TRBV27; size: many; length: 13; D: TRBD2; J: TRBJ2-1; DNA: TGTGCCAGCAGTCCGAGGCGGGGGGGTGAGCAGTTCTTC; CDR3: CASSPRRGGEQFF
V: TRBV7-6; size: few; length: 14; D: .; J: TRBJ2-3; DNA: TGTGCCAGCAGCTCAGTTCTTAGCACAGATACGCAGTATTTT; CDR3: CASSSVLSTDTQYF
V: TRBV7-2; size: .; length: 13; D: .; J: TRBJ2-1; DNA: TGTGCCAGCGTACGGCGGAACTACAATGAGCAGTTCTTC; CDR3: CASVRRNYNEQFF
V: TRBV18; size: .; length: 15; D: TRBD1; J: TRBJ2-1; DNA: TGTGCCAGCTCCCAGACAGGGGACTCCTACAATGAGCAGTTCTTC; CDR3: CASSQTGDSYNEQFF
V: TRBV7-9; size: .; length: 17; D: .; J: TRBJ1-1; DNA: TGTGCCAGCAGCTTACCCCGTTCGTACGAGGGGATCACTGAAGCTTTCTTT; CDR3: CASSLPRSYEGITEAFF
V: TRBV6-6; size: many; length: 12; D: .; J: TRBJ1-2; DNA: TGTGCCAGCAGTTACGGCCTTGATGGCTACACCTTC; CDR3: CASSYGLDGYTF
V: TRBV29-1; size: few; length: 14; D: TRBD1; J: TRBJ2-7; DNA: TGCAGCGTCATCCGGGACAGATCCTCCTACGAGCAGTACTTC; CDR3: CSVIRDRSSYEQYF
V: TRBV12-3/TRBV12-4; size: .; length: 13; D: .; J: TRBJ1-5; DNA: TGTGCCAGCAGTGGACGCCTCAATCAGCCCCAGCATTTT; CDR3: CASSGRLNQPQHF
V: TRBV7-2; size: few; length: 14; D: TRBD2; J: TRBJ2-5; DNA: TGTGCCAGCAGCCTCAGCGGGAGGTTGGAGACCCAGTACTTC; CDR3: CASSLSGRLETQYF
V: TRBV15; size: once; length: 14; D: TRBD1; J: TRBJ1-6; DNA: TGTGCCACCGAGAAACAGGGGGCTTACTCACCCCTCCACTTT; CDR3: CATEKQGAYSPLHF
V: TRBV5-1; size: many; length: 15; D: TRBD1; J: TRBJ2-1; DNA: TGTGCCAGCAGCCCGGGACAGGGGGCGTACAATGAGCAGTTCTTC; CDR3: CASSPGQGAYNEQFF
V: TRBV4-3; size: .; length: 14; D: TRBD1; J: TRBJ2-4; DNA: TGCGCCAGCAGCCAAGGGACAGGGGGGCACATTCAGTACTTC; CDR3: CASSQGTGGHIQYF
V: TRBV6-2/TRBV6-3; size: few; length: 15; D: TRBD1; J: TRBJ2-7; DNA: TGTGCCAGCAGTTACACCGGGACAGGGGACTACGAGCAGTACTTC; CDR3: CASSYTGTGDYEQYF
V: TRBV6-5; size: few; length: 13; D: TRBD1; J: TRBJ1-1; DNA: TGTGCCAGCAGTTACAGGGGGCTGGTAGAAGCTTTCTTT; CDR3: CASSYRGLVEAFF
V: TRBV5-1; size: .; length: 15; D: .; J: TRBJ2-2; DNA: TGCGCCAGCAGACCGGGACACATGAACACCGGGGAGCTGTTTTTT; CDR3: CASRPGHMNTGELFF
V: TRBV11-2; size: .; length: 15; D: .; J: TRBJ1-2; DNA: TGTGCCAGCAGCTTTAGCGCGGTAGGGATGTATGGCTACACCTTC; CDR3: CASSFSAVGMYGYTF
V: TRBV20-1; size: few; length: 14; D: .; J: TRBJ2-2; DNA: TGCAGTGCTGGTCTAGGCTTGAACACCGGGGAGCTGTTTTTT; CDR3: CSAGLGLNTGELFF
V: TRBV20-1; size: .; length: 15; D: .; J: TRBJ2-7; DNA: TGCAGGGCCGTAAGAGGGGTCGGGGGATCCTACGAGCAGTACTTC; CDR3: CRAVRGVGGSYEQYF
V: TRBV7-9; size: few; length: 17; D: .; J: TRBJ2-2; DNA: TGTGCCAGCAGCTTAGAAGTAAGAGGGGGACACACCGGGGAGCTGTTTTTT; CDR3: CASSLEVRGGHTGELFF
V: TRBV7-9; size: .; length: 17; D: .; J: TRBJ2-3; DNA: TGTGCCAGCAGCCTAGGACAGCCTAGCGGCCGCACAGATATGCAGTATTTT; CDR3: CASSLGQPSGRTDMQYF
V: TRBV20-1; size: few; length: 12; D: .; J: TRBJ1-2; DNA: TGCAGTGCTAGAGATGGAAGTTCTGGCTACACCTTC; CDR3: CSARDGSSGYTF
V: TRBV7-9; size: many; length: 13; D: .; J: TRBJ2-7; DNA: TGTGCCAGCAGCCAAAGCCCGAGAGACGAGCAGTACTTC; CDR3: CASSQSPRDEQYF
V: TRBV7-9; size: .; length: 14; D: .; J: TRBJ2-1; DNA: TGTGCCAGCAGCTTAGAGGTTGGATGGAATGAGCAGTTCTTC; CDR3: CASSLEVGWNEQFF
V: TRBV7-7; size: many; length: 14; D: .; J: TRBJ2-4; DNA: TGTGCTAGCAGCTTAGCCTCAGCCAAAAACATTCAGTACTTC; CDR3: CASSLASAKNIQYF
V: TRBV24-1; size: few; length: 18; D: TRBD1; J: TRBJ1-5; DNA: TGTGCCACCAGTGATTCCGAGACAGGGGGCACATTCGATCAGCCCCAGCATTTT; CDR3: CATSDSETGGTFDQPQHF
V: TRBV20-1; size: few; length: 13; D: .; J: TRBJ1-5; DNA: TGCAGTGCTAGTACGACCCGGTATCAGCCCCAGCATTTT; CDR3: CSASTTRYQPQHF
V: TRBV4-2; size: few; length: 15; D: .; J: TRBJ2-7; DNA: TGTGCCAGCAGCCAAGGGGACATTACCATAGGCGAGCAGTACTTC; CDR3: CASSQGDITIGEQYF
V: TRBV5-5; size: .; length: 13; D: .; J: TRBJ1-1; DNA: TGTGCCAGCAGCTTAGGGATGGTTGGTGAAGCTTTCTTT; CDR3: CASSLGMVGEAFF
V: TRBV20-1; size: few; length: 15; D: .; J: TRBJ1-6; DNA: TGCAGTGCTAGGCTTCGGACAGAAAATTTTTCACCCCTCCACTTT; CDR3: CSARLRTENFSPLHF
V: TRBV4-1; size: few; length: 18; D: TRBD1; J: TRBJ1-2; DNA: TGCGCCAGCAGCCAGTTACCGGGACAGGGGGCGGCTTTCTATGGCTACACCTTC; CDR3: CASSQLPGQGAAFYGYTF